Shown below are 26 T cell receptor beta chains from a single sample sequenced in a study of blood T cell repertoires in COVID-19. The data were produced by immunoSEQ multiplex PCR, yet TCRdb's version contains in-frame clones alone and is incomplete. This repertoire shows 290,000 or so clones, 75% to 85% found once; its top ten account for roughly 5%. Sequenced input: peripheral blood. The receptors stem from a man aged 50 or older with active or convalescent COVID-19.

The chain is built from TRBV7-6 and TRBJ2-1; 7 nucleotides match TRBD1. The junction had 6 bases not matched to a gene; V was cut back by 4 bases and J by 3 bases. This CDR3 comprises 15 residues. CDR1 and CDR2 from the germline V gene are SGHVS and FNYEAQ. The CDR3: CASSSGQILYNEQFF. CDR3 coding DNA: TGTGCCAGCAGCTCGGGACAGATCCTCTACAATGAGCAGTTCTTC.

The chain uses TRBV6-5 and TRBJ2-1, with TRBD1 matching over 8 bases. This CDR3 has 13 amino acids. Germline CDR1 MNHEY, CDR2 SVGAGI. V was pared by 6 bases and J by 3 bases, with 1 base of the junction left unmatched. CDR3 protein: CASSRGHYNEQFF. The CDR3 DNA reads TGTGCCAGCAGCAGGGGGCACTACAATGAGCAGTTCTTC.

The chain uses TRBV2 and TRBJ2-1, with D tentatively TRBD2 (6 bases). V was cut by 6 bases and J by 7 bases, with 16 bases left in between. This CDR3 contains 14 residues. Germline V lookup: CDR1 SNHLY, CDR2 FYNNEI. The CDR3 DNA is TGTGCCAGCAGGTGGGGACTCCTATTAAATGAGCAGTTCTTC. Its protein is CASRWGLLLNEQFF.

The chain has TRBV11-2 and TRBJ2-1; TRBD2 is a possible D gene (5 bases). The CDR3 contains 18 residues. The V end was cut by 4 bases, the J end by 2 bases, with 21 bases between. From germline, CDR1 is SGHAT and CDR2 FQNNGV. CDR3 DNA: TGTGCCAGCAGCTCAGACGAGGGTGCGGGCACGCCCTACAATGAGCAGTTCTTC. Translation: CASSSDEGAGTPYNEQFF.

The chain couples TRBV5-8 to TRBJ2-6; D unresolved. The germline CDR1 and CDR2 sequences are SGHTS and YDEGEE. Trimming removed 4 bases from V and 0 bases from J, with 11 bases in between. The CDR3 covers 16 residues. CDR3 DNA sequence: TGTGCCAGCAGCCTCGGGTCTCGCTCTGGGGCCAACGTCCTGACTTTC. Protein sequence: CASSLGSRSGANVLTF.

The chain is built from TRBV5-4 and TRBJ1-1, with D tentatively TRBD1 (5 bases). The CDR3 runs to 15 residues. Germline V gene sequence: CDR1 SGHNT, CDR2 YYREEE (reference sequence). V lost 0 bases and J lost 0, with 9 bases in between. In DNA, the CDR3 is TGTGCCAGCAGCTTGGAAGGGGCCCTGAACACTGAAGCTTTCTTT. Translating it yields CASSLEGALNTEAFF.

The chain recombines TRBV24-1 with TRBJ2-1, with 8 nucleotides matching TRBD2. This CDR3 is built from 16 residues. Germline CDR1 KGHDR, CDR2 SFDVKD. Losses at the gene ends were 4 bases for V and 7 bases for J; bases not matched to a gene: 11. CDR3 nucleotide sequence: TGTGCCACCAGTGACCCGGGGGGGGAGTGGGGTAATGAGCAGTTCTTC. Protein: CATSDPGGEWGNEQFF.

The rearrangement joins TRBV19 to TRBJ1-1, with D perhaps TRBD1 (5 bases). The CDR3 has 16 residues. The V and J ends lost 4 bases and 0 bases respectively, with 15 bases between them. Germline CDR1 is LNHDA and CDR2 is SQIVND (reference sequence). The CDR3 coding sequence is TGTGCCAGTAGTACCAGCCGACAGTTCATGAACACTGAAGCTTTCTTT. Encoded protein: CASSTSRQFMNTEAFF.

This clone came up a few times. The DNA for the CDR3 is TGTGCCAGCAGCCCGCAGGCAGGGTTCACTGGTACGGGCGATGGCTACACCTTC. Its protein product is CASSPQAGFTGTGDGYTF. The chain employs TRBV9 and TRBJ1-2, with D maybe TRBD1 (5 bases). This CDR3 has 18 amino acids. V was cut by 4 bases and J by 6 bases, with 28 bases left in between. CDR1 is SGDLS, CDR2 YYNGEE, per germline.

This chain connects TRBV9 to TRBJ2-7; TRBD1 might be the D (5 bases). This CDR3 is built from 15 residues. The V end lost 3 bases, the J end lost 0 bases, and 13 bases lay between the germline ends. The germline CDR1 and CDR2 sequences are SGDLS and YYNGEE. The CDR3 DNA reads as TGTGCCAGCAGCGCCGCCCCAGGGTTCTCCTACGAGCAGTACTTC. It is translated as CASSAAPGFSYEQYF.

The CDR3 region is CASRSSGQGMDTQYF. The CDR3 DNA reads TGTGCCAGTAGGTCCTCTGGACAGGGCATGGATACGCAGTATTTT. This chain links TRBV19 with TRBJ2-3, with 8 nucleotides matching TRBD1. The CDR3 is 15 amino acids. From germline, CDR1 is LNHDA and CDR2 SQIVND (reference sequence). V lost 6 bases to trimming and J lost 6 bases; unmatched junction nucleotides: 11.

The CDR3 sequence: CASSTVWEGTYEQYF. DNA of the CDR3: TGTGCCAGCAGCACGGTCTGGGAGGGAACCTACGAGCAGTACTTC. V usage is TRBV28 and J usage is TRBJ2-7; 7 bases map to TRBD2. Germline assignment: CDR1 MDHEN and CDR2 SYDVKM. The V segment lost 6 bases and the J segment 2 bases; nucleotides outside the gene matches: 10. The CDR3 extends over 15 amino acids.

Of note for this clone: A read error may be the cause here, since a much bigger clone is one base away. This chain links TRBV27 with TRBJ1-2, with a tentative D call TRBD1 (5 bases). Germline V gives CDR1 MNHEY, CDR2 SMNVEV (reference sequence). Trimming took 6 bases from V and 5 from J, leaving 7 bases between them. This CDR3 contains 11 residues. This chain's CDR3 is CASSGGYGYTF. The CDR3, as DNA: TGTGCCAGCAGCGGGGGGTATGGCTACACCTTC.

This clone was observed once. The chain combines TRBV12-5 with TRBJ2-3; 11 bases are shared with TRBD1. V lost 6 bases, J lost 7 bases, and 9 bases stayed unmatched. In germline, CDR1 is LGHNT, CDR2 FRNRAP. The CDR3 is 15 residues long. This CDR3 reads CASGGGTGGAYTQYF. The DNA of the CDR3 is TGTGCTAGTGGCGGCGGGACAGGGGGGGCTTATACGCAGTATTTT.

The CDR3 here is CASSPGGTMTALHF. The CDR3 DNA follows: TGTGCCAGCAGCCCAGGAGGGACCATGACAGCCCTCCACTTT. The rearrangement joins TRBV11-2 to TRBJ1-6; a weak D match, TRBD1 (5 bases). Germline CDR1 SGHAT, CDR2 FQNNGV. V was clipped by 5 bases and J by 14 bases, with 19 bases between them. This CDR3 has 14 amino acids.

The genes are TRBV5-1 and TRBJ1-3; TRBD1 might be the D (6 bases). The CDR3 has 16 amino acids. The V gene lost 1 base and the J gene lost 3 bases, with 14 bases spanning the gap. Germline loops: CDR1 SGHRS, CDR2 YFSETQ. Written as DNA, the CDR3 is TGCGCCAGCAGCTTGTCCACAGGGAATATTGGAAACACCATATATTTT. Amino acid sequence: CASSLSTGNIGNTIYF.

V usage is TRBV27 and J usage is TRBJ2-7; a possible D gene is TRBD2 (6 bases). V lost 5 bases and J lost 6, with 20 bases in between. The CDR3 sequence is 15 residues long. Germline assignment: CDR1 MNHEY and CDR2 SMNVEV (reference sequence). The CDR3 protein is CASSLVGVLGGEQYF. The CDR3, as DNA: TGTGCCAGCAGTCTTGTAGGGGTTTTGGGAGGCGAGCAGTACTTC.

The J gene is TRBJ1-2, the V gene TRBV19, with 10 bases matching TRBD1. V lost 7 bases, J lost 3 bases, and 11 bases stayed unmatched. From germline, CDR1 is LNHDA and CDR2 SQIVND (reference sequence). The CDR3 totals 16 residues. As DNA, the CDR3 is TGTGCCAGTAAGGTATCGGAGACAGGGGGCGACTATGGCTACACCTTC. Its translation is CASKVSETGGDYGYTF.

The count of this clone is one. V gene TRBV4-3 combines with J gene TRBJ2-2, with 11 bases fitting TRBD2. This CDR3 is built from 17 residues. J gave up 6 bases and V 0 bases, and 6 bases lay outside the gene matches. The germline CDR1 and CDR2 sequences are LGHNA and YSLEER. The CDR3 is CASSQDPSGRRAGELFF. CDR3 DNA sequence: TGCGCCAGCAGCCAAGATCCTAGCGGGAGGCGAGCCGGGGAGCTGTTTTTT.

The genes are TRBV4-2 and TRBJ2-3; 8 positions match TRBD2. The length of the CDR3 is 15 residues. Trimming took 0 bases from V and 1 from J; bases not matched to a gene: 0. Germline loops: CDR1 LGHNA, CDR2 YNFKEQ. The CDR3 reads CASSQETSGTDTQYF. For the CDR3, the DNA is TGTGCCAGCAGCCAAGAGACTAGCGGCACAGATACGCAGTATTTT.

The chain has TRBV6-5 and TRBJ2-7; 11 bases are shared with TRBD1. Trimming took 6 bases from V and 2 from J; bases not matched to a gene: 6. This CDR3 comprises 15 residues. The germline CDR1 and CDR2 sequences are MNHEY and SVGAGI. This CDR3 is CASRPLGQGAYEQYF. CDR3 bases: TGTGCCAGCAGACCCCTGGGACAGGGGGCCTACGAGCAGTACTTC.

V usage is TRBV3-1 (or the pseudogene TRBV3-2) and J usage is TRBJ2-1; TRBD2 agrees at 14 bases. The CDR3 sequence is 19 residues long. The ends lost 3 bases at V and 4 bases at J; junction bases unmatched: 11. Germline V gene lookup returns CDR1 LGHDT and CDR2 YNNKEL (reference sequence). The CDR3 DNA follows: TGTGCCAGCAGCCAGCCGGGACTAGCGGGAGCGGGACCGTACAATGAGCAGTTCTTC. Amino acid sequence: CASSQPGLAGAGPYNEQFF.

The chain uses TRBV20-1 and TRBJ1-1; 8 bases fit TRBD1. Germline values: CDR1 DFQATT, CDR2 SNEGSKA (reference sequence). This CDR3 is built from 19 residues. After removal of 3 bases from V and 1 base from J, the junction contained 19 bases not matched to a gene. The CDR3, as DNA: TGCAGTGCTAGTCACTCCCGGGACAGGAGACCGAATAGGAACACTGAAGCTTTCTTT. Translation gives CSASHSRDRRPNRNTEAFF.

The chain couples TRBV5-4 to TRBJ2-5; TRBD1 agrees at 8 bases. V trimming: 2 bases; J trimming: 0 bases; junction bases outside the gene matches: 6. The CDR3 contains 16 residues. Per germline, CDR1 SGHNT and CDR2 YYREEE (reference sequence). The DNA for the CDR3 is TGTGCCAGCAGCTTCGGACAGGGATGGGACCAAGAGACCCAGTACTTC. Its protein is CASSFGQGWDQETQYF.

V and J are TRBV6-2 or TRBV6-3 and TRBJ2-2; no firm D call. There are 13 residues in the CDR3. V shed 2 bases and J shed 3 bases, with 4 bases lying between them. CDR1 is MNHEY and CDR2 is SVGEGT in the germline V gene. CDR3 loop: CASSYRDTGELFF. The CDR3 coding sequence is TGTGCCAGCAGTTACAGAGACACCGGGGAGCTGTTTTTT.

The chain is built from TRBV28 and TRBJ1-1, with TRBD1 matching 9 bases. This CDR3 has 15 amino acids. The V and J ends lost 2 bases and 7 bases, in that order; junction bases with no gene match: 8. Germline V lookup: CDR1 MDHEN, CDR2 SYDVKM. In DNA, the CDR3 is TGTGCCAGCAGTTTAAGCCCGGGACAGGGCCGTGAAGCTTTCTTT. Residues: CASSLSPGQGREAFF.